This entry features one TCR beta chain sequence. The antigen remains undetermined. Healthy people donating bone marrow made up the donors. The data stem from a study of cytomegalovirus exposure and HLA in healthy donors. Findings and limits, study-wide: Some V segments (TRBV6-2 and TRBV6-3 among them) were excluded as indistinguishable.

Primers for the PCR totalled 60 Vbeta and 13 Jbeta. The data were produced by immunoSEQ multiplex PCR, yet TCRdb's version contains in-frame clones alone and is incomplete. The data show 140,000 to 150,000 clones, and the top ten clones hold 0.96%. Trimming pared 1 base from V and 2 bases from J, leaving 11 bases between. In germline, CDR1 is LGHNA, CDR2 YNFKEQ. The CDR3 has 15 amino acids. The sequenced sample consisted of PBMCs. V usage is TRBV4-2 and J usage is TRBJ1-1; a weak D match, TRBD1 (5 bases). The receptor's source is a male donor in good health and CMV-seronegative. The CDR3 DNA reads as TGTGCCAGCAGCCAAGGCATCGGGGGTAACACTGAAGCTTTCTTT. It codes for CASSQGIGGNTEAFF.